Listed below are T cell receptor beta chains from one sample, sequenced in a study of blood T cells in healthy people across ages. TCRdb redid the calling of the 5' RACE reads with MiXCR, one entry per CDR3 protein. The table lists 800,000 or so distinct CDR3 sequences, 60% to 80% of them singletons, with about 27% in the top ten. Material: blood. The receptors come from a man younger than 45 in good health. The CDR3 runs from the conserved cysteine through the conserved F or W. Each record gives: CDR3 DNA, CDR3 protein, J gene, D gene, clone size, V gene. A D gene is named only where the DNA matches it firmly. Some rows have no size entry. The others give once, few or many, or a class for an expanded clone.

CDR3 DNA: TGTGCCAGCAGTTACCGGAGAGGGATGGATACGCAGTATTTT
CDR3 protein: CASSYRRGMDTQYF
J gene: TRBJ2-3
D gene: .
clone size: .
V gene: TRBV6-5

CDR3 DNA: TGTGCCAGCAGCCAGACGGCACTAAGCACTGAGCAGTTCTTC
CDR3 protein: CASSQTALSTEQFF
J gene: TRBJ2-1
D gene: .
clone size: few
V gene: TRBV3-1

CDR3 DNA: TGTGCCAGCAGTTCCCAAGGGTCGCCCCTTTCTTGGGAGCAGTACTTC
CDR3 protein: CASSSQGSPLSWEQYF
J gene: TRBJ2-7
D gene: .
clone size: .
V gene: TRBV12-3/TRBV12-4

CDR3 DNA: TGTGCCAGCAAAGGGCTAAATGAGCAGTTCTTC
CDR3 protein: CASKGLNEQFF
J gene: TRBJ2-1
D gene: .
clone size: .
V gene: TRBV6-5

CDR3 DNA: TGTGCCAGCAGTCCGGAACCGGGACAGCCCTCCACCTACAATGAGCAGTTCTTC
CDR3 protein: CASSPEPGQPSTYNEQFF
J gene: TRBJ2-1
D gene: TRBD1
clone size: .
V gene: TRBV27

CDR3 DNA: TGTGCCAGCAGAGCACAGTGGGCCCAGTACTTC
CDR3 protein: CASRAQWAQYF
J gene: TRBJ2-5
D gene: .
clone size: .
V gene: TRBV6-5

CDR3 DNA: TGTGCCAGCAGCGTAGAAGCGGATACGCAGTATTTT
CDR3 protein: CASSVEADTQYF
J gene: TRBJ2-3
D gene: .
clone size: .
V gene: TRBV9

CDR3 DNA: TGCAGCGCCGCCCAGGGATCTTACGAGCAGTACTTC
CDR3 protein: CSAAQGSYEQYF
J gene: TRBJ2-7
D gene: .
clone size: .
V gene: TRBV29-1

CDR3 DNA: TGTGCCAGCAGTGATCCGGCAGGTTGGGACGGGAGTAATGAAAAACTGTTTTTT
CDR3 protein: CASSDPAGWDGSNEKLFF
J gene: TRBJ1-4
D gene: .
clone size: once
V gene: TRBV2

CDR3 DNA: TGTGCCACCAACGGTAGGGGGGGCGCGGAGCAGTTCTTC
CDR3 protein: CATNGRGGAEQFF
J gene: TRBJ2-1
D gene: .
clone size: .
V gene: TRBV12-3/TRBV12-4

CDR3 DNA: TGCGCCAGCAGCCAAGATATGGGACAGGGGATTTCAGATACGCAGTATTTT
CDR3 protein: CASSQDMGQGISDTQYF
J gene: TRBJ2-3
D gene: TRBD1
clone size: few
V gene: TRBV4-3

CDR3 DNA: TGTGCCAGCAGCCCATCCTGGGACGGAGGCCCAGATACGCAGTATTTT
CDR3 protein: CASSPSWDGGPDTQYF
J gene: TRBJ2-3
D gene: .
clone size: .
V gene: TRBV7-3

CDR3 DNA: TGCAGTGCTTCCAGCGGGGGGACCTACGAGCAGTACTTC
CDR3 protein: CSASSGGTYEQYF
J gene: TRBJ2-7
D gene: TRBD2
clone size: .
V gene: TRBV20-1

CDR3 DNA: TGTGCCAGCAGCCCTCGGAGGGGGAGGTACAATGAGCAGTTCTTC
CDR3 protein: CASSPRRGRYNEQFF
J gene: TRBJ2-1
D gene: .
clone size: .
V gene: TRBV12-3/TRBV12-4

CDR3 DNA: TGTGCCAGCAGTTACAGCGGGGGATATGAGACCCAGTACTTC
CDR3 protein: CASSYSGGYETQYF
J gene: TRBJ2-5
D gene: TRBD2
clone size: .
V gene: TRBV6-6

CDR3 DNA: TGTGCCAGCAGCTCTGGACTCTACACAGATACGCAGTATTTT
CDR3 protein: CASSSGLYTDTQYF
J gene: TRBJ2-3
D gene: .
clone size: .
V gene: TRBV7-2

CDR3 DNA: TGTGCCATCAGTCCGGGACTAGCGCTGAACAATGAGCAGTTCTTC
CDR3 protein: CAISPGLALNNEQFF
J gene: TRBJ2-1
D gene: TRBD2
clone size: .
V gene: TRBV10-3

CDR3 DNA: TGTGCCAGCAGGGCAGGGGTGGACTATGGCTACACCTTC
CDR3 protein: CASRAGVDYGYTF
J gene: TRBJ1-2
D gene: .
clone size: .
V gene: TRBV7-9

CDR3 DNA: TGTGCCAGCAGTTTATGGATGGCAGGAGGGTCCACAGATACGCGGTATTTT
CDR3 protein: CASSLWMAGGSTDTRYF
J gene: TRBJ2-3
D gene: .
clone size: .
V gene: TRBV27

CDR3 DNA: TGTGCCAGCAGCTTTTCGGCGGATTCACCCCTCCACTTT
CDR3 protein: CASSFSADSPLHF
J gene: TRBJ1-6
D gene: .
clone size: .
V gene: TRBV7-2

CDR3 DNA: TGCAGTGCTAGAGCTAGTAGTTCAGATACGCAGTATTTT
CDR3 protein: CSARASSSDTQYF
J gene: TRBJ2-3
D gene: .
clone size: .
V gene: TRBV20-1

CDR3 DNA: TGCGCCAGCAGCTTAAGGACTAGCGGGGCGGAAGATACGCAGTATTTT
CDR3 protein: CASSLRTSGAEDTQYF
J gene: TRBJ2-3
D gene: TRBD2
clone size: once
V gene: TRBV4-1

CDR3 DNA: TGCAGCGTTGATGCGGTGGCGGGGTTGGAGACCCAGTTCTTC
CDR3 protein: CSVDAVAGLETQFF
J gene: TRBJ2-1
D gene: .
clone size: .
V gene: TRBV29-1

CDR3 DNA: TGCAGTGCGAGTAAAGGGACAGGGGACGGGGAGACCCAGTACTTC
CDR3 protein: CSASKGTGDGETQYF
J gene: TRBJ2-5
D gene: TRBD1
clone size: .
V gene: TRBV20-1

CDR3 DNA: TGTGCCAGCAGCTTCTACGGACAGGGGGCTGGCTACACCTTC
CDR3 protein: CASSFYGQGAGYTF
J gene: TRBJ1-2
D gene: TRBD1
clone size: .
V gene: TRBV7-2

CDR3 DNA: TGTGCCAGCAGTGGAAGTATTCAGCCCCAGCATTTT
CDR3 protein: CASSGSIQPQHF
J gene: TRBJ1-5
D gene: .
clone size: .
V gene: TRBV2

CDR3 DNA: TGCGCCAGCAGCCAAGCTATCCTCCGGGACAAAGAAAAGACCCAGTACTTC
CDR3 protein: CASSQAILRDKEKTQYF
J gene: TRBJ2-5
D gene: .
clone size: .
V gene: TRBV4-1

CDR3 DNA: TGTGCTAGTGGTTTCATGGAGGGACTGGCGAGTGAGCAGTTCTTC
CDR3 protein: CASGFMEGLASEQFF
J gene: TRBJ2-1
D gene: .
clone size: .
V gene: TRBV12-5

CDR3 DNA: TGTGCCAGCACCACCGGGACTAGTAGTGAGACCCAGTACTTC
CDR3 protein: CASTTGTSSETQYF
J gene: TRBJ2-5
D gene: TRBD2
clone size: .
V gene: TRBV6-2/TRBV6-3

CDR3 DNA: TGTGCCAGCAGCTTAGCCGGGACAGGGAGAAATGGCTACACCTTC
CDR3 protein: CASSLAGTGRNGYTF
J gene: TRBJ1-2
D gene: TRBD1
clone size: .
V gene: TRBV7-2

CDR3 DNA: TGTGCCAGCAGCTTTTCGGGGCCGAACACCGGGGAGCTGTTTTTT
CDR3 protein: CASSFSGPNTGELFF
J gene: TRBJ2-2
D gene: .
clone size: .
V gene: TRBV7-8

CDR3 DNA: TGTGCCAGCACTTTAGACCAGAGCCGTCACGAGCAGTACTTC
CDR3 protein: CASTLDQSRHEQYF
J gene: TRBJ2-7
D gene: .
clone size: few
V gene: TRBV13

CDR3 DNA: TGTGCCACCAGCAAAGCGGGGGGAGAAAGAGAGCTGTTTTTT
CDR3 protein: CATSKAGGERELFF
J gene: TRBJ2-2
D gene: TRBD2
clone size: .
V gene: TRBV15

CDR3 DNA: TGTGCCAGCACCGGGGACAGGGGGCATGGGATGAACACTGAAGCTTTCTTT
CDR3 protein: CASTGDRGHGMNTEAFF
J gene: TRBJ1-1
D gene: .
clone size: .
V gene: TRBV21-1

CDR3 DNA: TGTGCCAGCAGTTTATTTGCGGGGGCGAATTCACCCCTCCACTTT
CDR3 protein: CASSLFAGANSPLHF
J gene: TRBJ1-6
D gene: .
clone size: .
V gene: TRBV27

CDR3 DNA: TGCAGTGCCGGGGGGGCAGGGGGCTATGGCTACACCTTC
CDR3 protein: CSAGGAGGYGYTF
J gene: TRBJ1-2
D gene: TRBD1
clone size: .
V gene: TRBV20-1

CDR3 DNA: TGTGCCAGCAGCGTAGTAGGACACCCTGGGGCCAACGTCCTGACTTTC
CDR3 protein: CASSVVGHPGANVLTF
J gene: TRBJ2-6
D gene: .
clone size: once
V gene: TRBV9

CDR3 DNA: TGCAGTGCTAGCTCGGTCGGCACAGATACGCAGTATTTT
CDR3 protein: CSASSVGTDTQYF
J gene: TRBJ2-3
D gene: .
clone size: .
V gene: TRBV20-1

CDR3 DNA: TGTGCCACCAGCAGAGAGGAATTTCTCCAAGAGACCCAGTACTTC
CDR3 protein: CATSREEFLQETQYF
J gene: TRBJ2-5
D gene: .
clone size: .
V gene: TRBV15

CDR3 DNA: TGTGCCAGCAGTTCCGAGGGCCTTATGAGGAATGAGCAGTTCTTC
CDR3 protein: CASSSEGLMRNEQFF
J gene: TRBJ2-1
D gene: .
clone size: few
V gene: TRBV28

CDR3 DNA: TGTGCCAGCAGTTACTTCAGCCCCCCTGGGAGGGCAGATACGCAGTATTTT
CDR3 protein: CASSYFSPPGRADTQYF
J gene: TRBJ2-3
D gene: TRBD2
clone size: .
V gene: TRBV6-2/TRBV6-3

CDR3 DNA: TGTGCCAGCAGTTTAAATGGGAGAGGCTACACCTTC
CDR3 protein: CASSLNGRGYTF
J gene: TRBJ1-2
D gene: .
clone size: once
V gene: TRBV27

CDR3 DNA: TGTGCCAGCAAAAGAGGAGCCGAGCAGTACTTC
CDR3 protein: CASKRGAEQYF
J gene: TRBJ2-7
D gene: .
clone size: .
V gene: TRBV6-2/TRBV6-3

CDR3 DNA: TGCAGTGCTAGAGATCAAGGACAGCCCTACGAGCAGTACTTC
CDR3 protein: CSARDQGQPYEQYF
J gene: TRBJ2-7
D gene: .
clone size: .
V gene: TRBV20-1

CDR3 DNA: TGCGCCAGCAGCGTACCACTAGCGGGGGGGCGGACAGATACGCAGTATTTT
CDR3 protein: CASSVPLAGGRTDTQYF
J gene: TRBJ2-3
D gene: TRBD2
clone size: .
V gene: TRBV5-1

CDR3 DNA: TGTGCCAGCAGTTTAGAGGTGACCCAGTACTTC
CDR3 protein: CASSLEVTQYF
J gene: TRBJ2-5
D gene: .
clone size: .
V gene: TRBV12-3/TRBV12-4

CDR3 DNA: TGTGCCAGCAAAGGGAGACAGGGGGAGGAGACCCAGTACTTC
CDR3 protein: CASKGRQGEETQYF
J gene: TRBJ2-5
D gene: TRBD1
clone size: .
V gene: TRBV2

CDR3 DNA: TGCAGTGCTAGGTCCGCAGGGGATAACATTCAGTACTTC
CDR3 protein: CSARSAGDNIQYF
J gene: TRBJ2-4
D gene: .
clone size: .
V gene: TRBV20-1